The next 32 T cell receptor beta chains were all read from a single sample in a study of CD8+CD57+ T cells in acquired aplastic anemia. Both TCR beta VDJ combination and CDR3 sequence profiling were carried out. Genomic DNA was the template for this profiling. TCRdb redid the calling of the reads with MiXCR, one entry per CDR3 protein. The sample yields about 170,000 distinct CDR3 sequences, approximately 40% seen once. Material: sorted CD4+, CD8+, or CD8+CD57+ T cells (not recorded which) from PBMCs. The origin of the receptors is a human donor in good health.

This clonotype was found a few times. The V gene is TRBV20-1, the J gene TRBJ2-7, with 9 bases matching TRBD2. The CDR3 is 15 residues long. Germline assignment: CDR1 DFQATT and CDR2 SNEGSKA (reference sequence). Trimming removed 6 bases from V and 6 bases from J; junction bases left unmatched: 15. The CDR3 here is CSAPPSASGIAEQYF. In DNA, the CDR3 is TGCAGTGCCCCCCCCTCAGCTAGCGGGATTGCCGAGCAGTACTTC.

This clonotype was counted ten times or more. The chain employs TRBV7-3 and TRBJ2-3, with TRBD1 identical over 9 bases. In germline, CDR1 is SGHTA, CDR2 FQGTGA. V trimming: 5 bases; J trimming: 1 base; junction bases outside the gene matches: 4. The CDR3 runs 15 residues. In DNA, the CDR3 is TGTGCCAGCAGCCCCCGGACAGGGGGCACAGATACGCAGTATTTT. Translation gives CASSPRTGGTDTQYF.

Ten or more counts support this clonotype. This chain connects TRBV15 to TRBJ2-1; 11 nucleotides match TRBD2. The CDR3 length is 16 residues. V lost 0 bases and J lost 3; bases outside the gene matches: 1. Germline CDR1 LNHNV, CDR2 YYDKDF (reference sequence). The CDR3 DNA sequence: TGTGCCACCAGCAGAGATCTAGCGGGGGGCTACAATGAGCAGTTCTTC. Translating gives CATSRDLAGGYNEQFF.

This clonotype was picked up many times. The gene calls are TRBV12-3 or TRBV12-4 and TRBJ1-6; 12 bases agree with TRBD1. The V segment lost 7 bases and the J segment 7 bases; nucleotides outside the gene matches: 5. The CDR3 runs to 15 residues. This CDR3 reads CASKMGQGANSPLHF. The CDR3 coding sequence is TGTGCCAGCAAAATGGGACAGGGGGCGAATTCACCCCTCCACTTT.

This clonotype was counted many times. CDR3 sequence: CASSLDGPVAEAFF. In nucleotides, the CDR3 is TGTGCCAGCAGCTTAGATGGACCGGTCGCTGAAGCTTTCTTT. The rearrangement joins TRBV7-9 to TRBJ1-1, with no clear D. There are 14 residues in the CDR3. Per the germline V gene, CDR1 is SEHNR and CDR2 is FQNEAQ (reference sequence). Between the trimmed V and J ends, which lost 1 base and 6 bases, there was a span of 12 bases.

Only a few counts were recorded for this clonotype. Compared with germline, one end of the junction differs, possibly owing to a read error. The chain uses TRBV7-9 and TRBJ1-5; D unclear. The CDR3 contains 13 residues. CDR1 and CDR2 from the germline V gene are SEHNR and FQNEAQ (reference sequence). The CDR3 region has the DNA TGTGCCAGCAGCTTAGACAGCAATCAGCCCCGGCATTTT. It codes for CASSLDSNQPRHF. Full variable domain (rest looked up from reference TRBV7-9 and TRBJ1-5): DTGVSQNPRHKITKRGQNVTFRCDPISEHNRLYWYRQTLGQGPEFLTYFQNEAQLEKSRLLSDRFSAERPKGSFSTLEIQRTEQGDSAMYLCASSLDSNQPRHFGDGTRLSIL.

This clonotype was counted at least ten times. J is TRBJ2-5 and V is TRBV5-1; D is possibly TRBD1 (6 bases). V was clipped by 2 bases and J by 2 bases, with 10 bases between them. The CDR3 is 14 amino acids. In germline, CDR1 is SGHRS, CDR2 YFSETQ. This chain's CDR3 is CASSLNGQQETQYF. The CDR3 DNA reads TGCGCCAGCAGCTTAAACGGACAGCAAGAGACCCAGTACTTC.

This clonotype was detected ten times or more. This chain uses TRBV15 with TRBJ2-5; no clear D gene. CDR1 and CDR2 from the germline V gene are LNHNV and YYDKDF (reference sequence). Trimming removed 0 bases at V and 0 bases at J, with 11 bases between. The length of the CDR3 is 16 residues. CDR3 in amino acids: CATSRDWSGHQETQYF. CDR3 DNA: TGTGCCACCAGCAGAGATTGGTCCGGACACCAAGAGACCCAGTACTTC.

The chain is built from TRBV7-2 and TRBJ1-6; D remains unclear. The V gene lost 11 bases and the J gene lost 7 bases, with 21 bases spanning the gap. This CDR3 region has 15 residues. Germline values: CDR1 SGHTA, CDR2 FQGNSA. The CDR3 protein is CASTGGPSGNSPLHF. In DNA form, the CDR3 reads TGTGCCTCAACGGGAGGGCCCTCGGGGAATTCACCCCTCCACTTT. The complete variable domain, with remaining parts taken from reference TRBV7-2 and TRBJ1-6, reads GAGVSQSPSNKVTEKGKDVELRCDPISGHTALYWYRQSLGQGLEFLIYFQGNSAPDKSGLPSDRFSAERTGGSVSTLTIQRTQQEDSAVYLCASTGGPSGNSPLHFGNGTRLTVT.

To note about this clonotype: A much larger clone differs by one base, so this may be a read error. The rearrangement links TRBV4-2 to TRBJ2-3; 9 bases agree with TRBD1. V shed 3 bases and J 2 bases; nucleotides not matched to a gene: 3. This CDR3 region has 15 residues. Germline V lookup: CDR1 LGHNA, CDR2 YNFKEQ. This CDR3 reads CASSHGTGFTDTQYF. In DNA form, the CDR3 reads TGTGCCAGCAGCCACGGGACAGGGTTCACAGATACGCAGTATTTT.

The chain combines TRBV25-1 with TRBJ2-1, with TRBD2 matching 7 bases. This CDR3 comprises 16 residues. J was trimmed by 0 bases and V by 1 base; bases with no gene match: 3. Looked up from germline, CDR1 is MGHDK and CDR2 is SYGVNS. The CDR3 here is CASSEWGGSSYNEQFF. CDR3 sequence (DNA): TGTGCCAGCAGTGAATGGGGGGGGAGCTCCTACAATGAGCAGTTCTTC.

The chain recombines TRBV24-1 with TRBJ1-2; D possibly corresponds to TRBD1 (6 bases). The germline V gene has CDR1 KGHDR and CDR2 SFDVKD. The length of the CDR3 is 14 residues. V lost 7 bases to trimming and J lost 0 bases, with 11 bases between them. The CDR3 loop is CATRGTQTNYGYTF. CDR3 nucleotide sequence: TGTGCCACCAGGGGGACACAGACTAACTATGGCTACACCTTC.

The sample holds many counts of this clonotype. This chain links TRBV20-1 with TRBJ2-1, with D tentatively TRBD2 (5 bases). The CDR3 consists of 12 residues. CDR1 and CDR2 (germline): DFQATT, SNEGSKA (reference sequence). V lost 6 bases and J lost 10, with 16 bases in between. CDR3 DNA: TGCAGTGCCTCACCGATACTAGTAGAGCAGTTCTTC. Its translation is CSASPILVEQFF.

The chain employs TRBV6-5 and TRBJ2-7; D is perhaps TRBD1 (6 bases). Germline V gives CDR1 MNHEY, CDR2 SVGAGI. Trimming pared 5 bases from V and 1 base from J, leaving 12 bases between. The CDR3 totals 14 residues. The CDR3 DNA reads TGTGCCAGCAGTAACAGGGACGGATCCTACGAGCAGTACTTC. It yields the protein CASSNRDGSYEQYF.

This clonotype was found many times. The chain has TRBV19 and TRBJ1-2, with D hard to call. CDR3 length: 15 residues. Germline CDR1 LNHDA, CDR2 SQIVND (reference sequence). Trimming shortened V by 1 base and J by 2 bases, and 11 bases separated the two germline ends. CDR3 region: CASSIVFIQNYGYTF. The CDR3 nucleotides read TGTGCCAGTAGTATAGTTTTTATTCAAAACTATGGCTACACCTTC.

The sample holds a few counts of this clonotype. Since a much larger clone is just one base distant, this may be a read error. The J gene is TRBJ1-6, the V gene TRBV7-2, with D possibly matching TRBD1 (6 bases). The germline CDR1 and CDR2 sequences are SGHTA and FQGNSA. The CDR3 loop spans 14 amino acids. The CDR3 region has the DNA TGTGCCAGCAGCCCCGGACAGCCTAATCCACCCCTCCACTTT. Translating it yields CASSPGQPNPPLHF. The whole variable domain, filled in from reference TRBV7-2 and TRBJ1-6, reads GAGVSQSPSNKVTEKGKDVELRCDPISGHTALYWYRQSLGQGLEFLIYFQGNSAPDKSGLPSDRFSAERTGGSVSTLTIQRTQQEDSAVYLCASSPGQPNPPLHFGNGTRLTVT.

This clonotype was seen only a few times. The chain carries TRBV3-1 and TRBJ2-4, with 8 bases lining up with TRBD1. The V and J ends lost 3 bases and 5 bases, in that order; junction bases with no gene match: 9. Looked up from germline, CDR1 is LGHDT and CDR2 is YNNKEL (reference sequence). The CDR3 sequence is 16 residues long. CDR3: CASSQPDRGPENIQYF. The CDR3 nucleotides are TGTGCCAGCAGCCAGCCCGACAGGGGCCCCGAAAACATTCAGTACTTC.

J is TRBJ1-2 and V is TRBV20-1; D is unresolved. CDR3 size: 13 residues. V dropped 3 bases and J dropped 0 bases, with 8 bases sitting between them. Germline CDR1 DFQATT, CDR2 SNEGSKA (reference sequence). CDR3 DNA: TGCAGTGCTAGTTCAGCCTCTAACTATGGCTACACCTTC. Its protein is CSASSASNYGYTF.

In this sample, this clonotype turned up a few times. The chain is built from TRBV25-1 and TRBJ2-7; 8 nucleotides line up with TRBD2. CDR3 length: 19 amino acids. Trimming took 3 bases from V and 7 from J; bases not matched to a gene: 23. Germline lookup yields CDR1 MGHDK and CDR2 SYGVNS. The CDR3 region has the DNA TGTGCCAGCAGTGAGGAAAATATTGGCGGGCTAGCGGGCCTGGGAGAGCAGTACTTC. This encodes CASSEENIGGLAGLGEQYF.

This clonotype has ten or more counts. V usage is TRBV25-1 and J usage is TRBJ2-1, with D unclear. V was cut by 4 bases and J by 4 bases, with 11 bases left in between. From germline, CDR1 is MGHDK and CDR2 SYGVNS. The CDR3 runs to 14 residues. CDR3 loop: CASSGSKLYNEQFF. Here the CDR3 DNA reads TGTGCCAGCAGTGGTTCTAAGTTGTACAATGAGCAGTTCTTC.

The sample holds many counts of this clonotype. The chain combines TRBV2 with TRBJ2-2; 14 nucleotides agree with TRBD2. Germline trimming cut 3 bases from V and 6 bases from J; bases unmatched to any gene: 3. The CDR3 is 16 residues long. CDR1 SNHLY and CDR2 FYNNEI come from the germline V gene. CDR3 residues: CASSETSGRAAGELFF. For the CDR3, the DNA is TGTGCCAGCAGTGAGACTAGCGGGAGGGCCGCCGGGGAGCTGTTTTTT.

This chain connects TRBV12-3 or TRBV12-4 to TRBJ1-1; no clear D gene. There are 14 residues in the CDR3. The germline V and J ends were trimmed by 0 bases and 0 bases, with 5 bases remaining between them. CDR3 protein: CASSLAWLNTEAFF. Written as DNA, the CDR3 is TGTGCCAGCAGTTTAGCGTGGCTGAACACTGAAGCTTTCTTT.

This clonotype has only a few counts. Germline is not matched at one junction end, which may reflect a read error. This chain connects TRBV4-1 to TRBJ1-1; D perhaps matches TRBD1 (6 bases). The CDR3 loop spans 14 amino acids. The germline V gene has CDR1 MGHRA and CDR2 YSYEKL. The CDR3 spells CASVGRTVDTEALF. CDR3 nucleotides: TGCGCCAGCGTGGGGCGGACAGTAGACACTGAAGCTCTCTTT.

With respect to this clonotype: One junction end does not reproduce the germline sequence, and a read error may be involved. The chain links TRBV18 to TRBJ1-1; 7 nucleotides line up with TRBD1. CDR3 length equals 16 residues. The germline CDR1 and CDR2 sequences are KGHSH and LQKENI. For the CDR3, the DNA is TGTGCCAGCTCACACCTGATGGGACAGCCGAACACTGGAGCTTTCTTT. It specifies CASSHLMGQPNTGAFF. Drawing the rest from reference TRBV18 and TRBJ1-1, the complete variable domain is NAGVMQNPRHLVRRRGQEARLRCSPMKGHSHVYWYRQLPEEGLKFMVYLQKENIIDESGMPKERFSAEFPKEGPSILRIQQVVRGDSAAYFCASSHLMGQPNTGAFFGQGTRLTVV.

Many counts were recorded for this clonotype. The V call is TRBV4-3, the J call TRBJ2-7; unclear D gene. The V gene lost 4 bases and the J gene lost 5 bases, with 12 bases spanning the gap. The CDR3 is 13 amino acids. CDR1 is LGHNA and CDR2 is YSLEER in the germline V gene. CDR3 in DNA: TGCGCCAGCAGCCGTAGGGAAAACGACGAGCAGTACTTC. Translated: CASSRRENDEQYF.

This chain joins TRBV2 and TRBJ2-2, with TRBD1 as a possible D gene (5 bases). The CDR3 runs to 14 residues. Looked up from germline, CDR1 is SNHLY and CDR2 is FYNNEI. With 6 bases removed from V and 2 bases from J, the gap between germline ends came to 10 bases. As DNA, the CDR3 is TGTGCCAGCAGGGGGCGCGAAAACACCGGGGAGCTGTTTTTT. Residues: CASRGRENTGELFF.

In regard to this clonotype: The junction differs from germline at one of its ends, possibly a read error. Written as DNA, the CDR3 is TGTGCCAGTCGCCCCGGGGAGGGGAGCACTGAAGCTCTCTTT. Its translation is CASRPGEGSTEALF. This chain uses TRBV6-5 with TRBJ1-1, with D maybe TRBD1 (5 bases). This CDR3 comprises 14 residues. Looked up from germline, CDR1 is MNHEY and CDR2 is SVGAGI.

This clonotype was recorded at least ten times. The J gene is TRBJ1-4, the V gene TRBV12-3 or TRBV12-4; no definite D call. The CDR3 is 15 amino acids. V was shortened by 3 bases and J by 0 bases, with 8 bases between the two germline ends. CDR3 DNA sequence: TGTGCCAGCAGTTTCCGCGGGGCAACTAATGAAAAACTGTTTTTT. Protein sequence: CASSFRGATNEKLFF.

Here the CDR3 reads CASSSGSQGDEQFF. The CDR3 coding sequence is TGTGCCAGCAGCTCAGGGTCTCAGGGCGATGAGCAGTTCTTC. V gene TRBV7-3 combines with J gene TRBJ2-1; possibly TRBD1 for D (5 bases). V was clipped by 4 bases and J by 8 bases, with 15 bases between them. This CDR3 contains 14 residues. CDR1 and CDR2 from the germline V gene are SGHTA and FQGTGA.

The CDR3 region is CASSLVAKTSGGSYEQYF. The CDR3 DNA follows: TGTGCCAGCAGCTTAGTGGCCAAGACTAGCGGGGGCTCCTACGAGCAGTACTTC. The chain is built from TRBV11-1 and TRBJ2-7, with 12 bases aligning to TRBD2. This CDR3 has 18 residues. The germline V gene encodes CDR1 SGHAT and CDR2 FQDESV (reference sequence). Trimming at V came to 1 base and at J to 0 bases, leaving 7 bases not matched to a gene.

The CDR3 sequence: CASSQGREQYF. The CDR3 nucleotides are TGCGCCAGCAGCCAAGGGAGGGAGCAGTACTTC. The V gene is TRBV5-1, the J gene TRBJ2-7; possible D gene TRBD2, 6 bases. The CDR3 is made up of 11 amino acids. V was cut by 4 bases and J by 7 bases, with 9 bases left in between. CDR1 and CDR2 (germline): SGHRS, YFSETQ. Variable domain in full (rest from reference TRBV5-1 and TRBJ2-7): KAGVTQTPRYLIKTRGQQVTLSCSPISGHRSVSWYQQTPGQGLQFLFEYFSETQRNKGNFPGRFSGRQFSNSRSEMNVSTLELGDSALYLCASSQGREQYFGPGTRLTVT.

A few counts support this clonotype. The gene calls are TRBV18 and TRBJ1-1; D may be TRBD1 (5 bases). V lost 5 bases and J 1 base, leaving 8 bases between the germline ends. The CDR3 totals 13 residues. The germline V gene encodes CDR1 KGHSH and CDR2 LQKENI. The CDR3 protein is CASSLRGNTEAFF. As DNA, the CDR3 is TGTGCCAGCTCATTGAGGGGGAACACTGAAGCTTTCTTT.